Listed here are 5 T cell receptor beta chains from one sample, sequenced in a study of cytomegalovirus exposure and HLA in healthy donors. Amplification used 60 Vbeta primers and 13 Jbeta primers. This table comes from immunoSEQ multiplex PCR, and its TCRdb copy is limited to in-frame clones, with some not included. In all, the sample yields some 48,000 clones. The sample was PBMCs. These receptors originate from a male donor in good health and CMV-seropositive.

This rearrangement joins TRBV28 to TRBJ1-1, with 7 nucleotides matching TRBD1. CDR3 length: 13 residues. V trimming: 6 bases; J trimming: 3 bases; junction bases outside the gene matches: 4. Per the germline V gene, CDR1 is MDHEN and CDR2 is SYDVKM. The DNA for the CDR3 is TGTGCCAGCAGCGGACAGGACTACACTGAAGCTTTCTTT. Its translation is CASSGQDYTEAFF. The full variable domain, completed using reference TRBV28 and TRBJ1-1, is DVKVTQSSRYLVKRTGEKVFLECVQDMDHENMFWYRQDPGLGLRLIYFSYDVKMKEKGDIPEGYSVSREKKERFSLILESASTNQTSMYLCASSGQDYTEAFFGQGTRLTVV.

V usage is TRBV5-4 and J usage is TRBJ2-1; TRBD1 matches 11 bases. V lost 4 bases and J lost 5; bases outside the gene matches: 14. The CDR3 is 18 amino acids. The germline CDR1 and CDR2 sequences are SGHNT and YYREEE (reference sequence). CDR3 sequence (DNA): TGTGCCAGCAGCGCCTTGGGAACCGGGACAGGGGGAAACAATGAGCAGTTCTTC. Translated: CASSALGTGTGGNNEQFF. Using reference TRBV5-4 and TRBJ2-1 for the parts outside the CDR3, the full variable domain is ETGVTQSPTHLIKTRGQQVTLRCSSQSGHNTVSWYQQALGQGPQFIFQYYREEENGRGNFPPRFSGLQFPNYSSELNVNALELDDSALYLCASSALGTGTGGNNEQFFGPGTRLTVL.

The genes are TRBV5-1 and TRBJ1-1, with 8 positions matching TRBD1. Germline CDR1 is SGHRS and CDR2 is YFSETQ. The CDR3 length is 14 residues. With V trimmed by 4 bases and J by 4 bases, 6 bases remained unmatched. The CDR3 nucleotides are TGCGCCAGCAGCCCAGGGGGCGCGGGCACTGAAGCTTTCTTT. The encoded protein is CASSPGGAGTEAFF.

The chain recombines TRBV7-9 with TRBJ2-2; D uncertain. V dropped 5 bases and J dropped 3 bases, with 4 bases sitting between them. This CDR3 has 12 amino acids. Germline loops: CDR1 SEHNR, CDR2 FQNEAQ (reference sequence). The CDR3 DNA reads as TGTGCCAGCAGCCTTGACACCGGGGAGCTGTTTTTT. It is translated as CASSLDTGELFF.

The rearrangement uses TRBV5-6 and TRBJ2-7; 9 nucleotides match TRBD1. This CDR3 is built from 14 residues. V trimming: 4 bases; J trimming: 4 bases; junction bases outside the gene matches: 6. CDR1 is SGHDT and CDR2 is YYEEEE in the germline V gene. The CDR3 DNA reads as TGTGCCAGCAGCCCGGGACAGGGTGAATACGAGCAGTACTTC. Protein product: CASSPGQGEYEQYF.